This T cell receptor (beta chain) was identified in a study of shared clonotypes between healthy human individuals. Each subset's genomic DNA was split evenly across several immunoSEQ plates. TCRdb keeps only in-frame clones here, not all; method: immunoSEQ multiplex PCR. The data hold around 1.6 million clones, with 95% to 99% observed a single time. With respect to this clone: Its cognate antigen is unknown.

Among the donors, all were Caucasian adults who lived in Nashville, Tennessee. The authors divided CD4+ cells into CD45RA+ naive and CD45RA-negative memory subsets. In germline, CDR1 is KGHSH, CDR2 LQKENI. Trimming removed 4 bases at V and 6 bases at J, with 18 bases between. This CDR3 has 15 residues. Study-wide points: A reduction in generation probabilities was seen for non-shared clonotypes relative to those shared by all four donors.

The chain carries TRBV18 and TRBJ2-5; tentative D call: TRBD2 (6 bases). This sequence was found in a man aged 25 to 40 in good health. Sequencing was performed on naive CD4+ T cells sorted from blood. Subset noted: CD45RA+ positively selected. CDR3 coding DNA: TGTGCCAGCTCACGGCCGGGGGAGCTCAGGAAGACCCAGTACTTC. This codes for CASSRPGELRKTQYF.